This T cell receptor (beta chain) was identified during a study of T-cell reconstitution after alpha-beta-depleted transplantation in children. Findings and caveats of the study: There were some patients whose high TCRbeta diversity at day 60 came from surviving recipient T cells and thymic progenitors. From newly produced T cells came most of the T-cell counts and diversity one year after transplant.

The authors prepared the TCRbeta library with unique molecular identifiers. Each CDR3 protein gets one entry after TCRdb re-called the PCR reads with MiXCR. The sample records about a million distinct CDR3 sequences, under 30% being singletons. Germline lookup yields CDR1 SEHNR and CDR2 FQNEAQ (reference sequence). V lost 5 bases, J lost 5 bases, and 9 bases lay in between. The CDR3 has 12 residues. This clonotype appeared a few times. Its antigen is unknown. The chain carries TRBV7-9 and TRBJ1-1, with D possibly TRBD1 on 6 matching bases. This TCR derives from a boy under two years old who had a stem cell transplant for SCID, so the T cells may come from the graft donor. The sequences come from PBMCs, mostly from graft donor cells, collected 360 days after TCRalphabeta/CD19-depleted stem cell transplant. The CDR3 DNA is TGTGCCAGCAGCGCAGGGGTGACTGAAGCTTTCTTT. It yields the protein CASSAGVTEAFF. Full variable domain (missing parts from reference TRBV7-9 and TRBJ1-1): DTGVSQNPRHKITKRGQNVTFRCDPISEHNRLYWYRQTLGQGPEFLTYFQNEAQLEKSRLLSDRFSAERPKGSFSTLEIQRTEQGDSAMYLCASSAGVTEAFFGQGTRLTVV.